A single sample gave rise to the 23 T cell receptor beta chains below, sequenced in a study of beta chain features in type 1 diabetes. Overall study findings and caveats: Researchers report that Type 1 diabetes patients had moderately but significantly shorter TCRB CDR3s across all four CD4+ subsets.

The entirety of the isolated RNA underwent reverse transcription, so expressed TCRB transcripts were sequenced. Only in-frame clones appear in the TCRdb table, and some are missing; sequencing was by immunoSEQ multiplex PCR. The sample lists about 160,000 clones; 63% were seen once. Their recognized antigens are unknown. Sequenced input: naive CD4+ T cells from blood. These receptors were obtained from a man aged 25 to 40 with type 1 diabetes.

The J gene is TRBJ1-1, the V gene TRBV23-1; D unresolved. TRBV23-1 has ORF status, its function being uncertain. Trimming shortened V by 2 bases and J by 1 base, and 8 bases separated the two germline ends. The CDR3 is 14 amino acids. Here the CDR3 DNA reads TGCGCCAGCAGTCAACCAGAGGGGAACACTGAAGCTTTCTTT. Translation gives CASSQPEGNTEAFF.

The rearrangement joins TRBV10-3 to TRBJ2-5; TRBD1 or TRBD2 may be the D gene (6 bases each). The CDR3 length is 14 residues. V lost 10 bases, J lost 5 bases, and 20 bases lay in between. From germline, CDR1 is ENHRY and CDR2 SYGVKD. The CDR3 DNA reads TGTGCCACCCGGAGGGGGGCGGGGATGGAGACCCAGTACTTC. Protein product: CATRRGAGMETQYF.

The table lists this clone with a few counts. V is TRBV2 and J is TRBJ2-3, with D unclear. CDR1 and CDR2 (germline): SNHLY, FYNNEI. The CDR3 totals 14 residues. V shed 3 bases and J shed 0 bases, with 7 bases lying between them. The DNA of the CDR3 is TGTGCCAGCAGTGAGTGGGTGAGCACAGATACGCAGTATTTT. The encoded protein is CASSEWVSTDTQYF. The complete variable domain, with remaining parts taken from reference TRBV2 and TRBJ2-3, reads EPEVTQTPSHQVTQMGQEVILRCVPISNHLYFYWYRQILGQKVEFLVSFYNNEISEKSEIFDDQFSVERPDGSNFTLKIRSTKLEDSAMYFCASSEWVSTDTQYFGPGTRLTVL.

V gene TRBV30 combines with J gene TRBJ2-7, with 8 bases that match TRBD1. The J segment lost 3 bases and the V segment lost 3 bases, leaving 7 bases of the junction unmatched. CDR1 and CDR2 (germline): GTSNPN, SVGIG (reference sequence). This CDR3 comprises 14 residues. The CDR3 DNA is TGTGCCTGGAGCGCAGGACAGGGATTCTACGAGCAGTACTTC. It yields the protein CAWSAGQGFYEQYF.

A few counts support this clone. The chain links TRBV30 to TRBJ2-7; no reliable D call. The CDR3 contains 13 residues. V gave up 0 bases and J gave up 6 bases, with 12 bases separating them. The germline V gene has CDR1 GTSNPN and CDR2 SVGIG (reference sequence). The CDR3 is CAWSVERDAEQYF. Here the CDR3 DNA reads TGTGCCTGGAGTGTAGAACGTGATGCCGAGCAGTACTTC.

This clone has just a few counts. This sample also contains other DNA sequences that code for the same CDR3. The rearrangement joins TRBV7-9 to TRBJ2-7; D is uncertain. Germline V CDR1 and CDR2: SEHNR, FQNEAQ (reference sequence). The V gene lost 4 bases and the J gene lost 0 bases, with 4 bases spanning the gap. CDR3 length: 12 amino acids. CDR3 in DNA: TGTGCCAGCAGCTCCACCTCCTACGAGCAGTACTTC. This sequence encodes CASSSTSYEQYF.

This chain connects TRBV5-4 to TRBJ2-6; D call uncertain. The CDR3 has 15 residues. CDR1 SGHNT and CDR2 YYREEE come from the germline V gene (reference sequence). V shed 3 bases and J shed 0 bases, with 7 bases lying between them. The CDR3 loop reads CASSYLNSGANVLTF. The CDR3 DNA reads as TGTGCCAGCAGCTACCTGAACTCTGGGGCCAACGTCCTGACTTTC.

This clone has just a few counts. The chain carries TRBV29-1 and TRBJ2-3; D is undetermined. Germline V CDR1 and CDR2: SQVTM, ANQGSEA. The CDR3 is 13 amino acids. Trimming left V 6 bases short and J 0 bases short, with 10 bases between. The CDR3 DNA reads as TGCAGCGTAGGCTATACTAGCACAGATACGCAGTATTTT. Amino acid sequence: CSVGYTSTDTQYF.

The chain couples TRBV7-8 to TRBJ2-6; D unresolved. The CDR3 contains 15 residues. Per the germline V gene, CDR1 is SGHVS and CDR2 is FQNEAQ. V shed 4 bases and J shed 2 bases, with 9 bases lying between them. CDR3 in amino acids: CASSSGVAGANVLTF. DNA for the CDR3: TGTGCCAGCAGCTCTGGCGTAGCTGGGGCCAACGTCCTGACTTTC.

The CDR3 DNA is TGTGCCAGCAGCTTAGACCGTAAAGGGCGAACCGGGGAGCTGTTTTTT. Amino acid sequence: CASSLDRKGRTGELFF. The chain joins TRBV13 to TRBJ2-2; no firm D call. Germline V gene lookup returns CDR1 PRHDT and CDR2 FYEKMQ (reference sequence). There are 16 residues in the CDR3. The V end lost 1 base, the J end lost 5 bases, and 14 bases lay between the germline ends.

This clone was detected a few times. The chain links TRBV29-1 to TRBJ1-1, with 7 bases identical to TRBD1. V was pared by 7 bases and J by 10 bases, with 6 bases of the junction left unmatched. CDR1 and CDR2 (germline): SQVTM, ANQGSEA. The CDR3 spans 10 residues. The CDR3 sequence: CSATQGGAFF. The CDR3 DNA reads as TGCAGCGCCACCCAGGGGGGAGCTTTCTTT.

This sequence joins TRBV7-9 and TRBJ2-3; D unclear. There are 14 residues in the CDR3. Germline V CDR1 and CDR2: SEHNR, FQNEAQ (reference sequence). Between the trimmed V and J ends, which lost 6 bases and 3 bases, there was a span of 13 bases. CDR3 in DNA: TGTGCCAGCAGAATTTACTACGGGACAGATACGCAGTATTTT. This translates into CASRIYYGTDTQYF.

In this sample, this clone turned up once. The chain uses TRBV13 and TRBJ1-1; D may be TRBD1 (5 bases). The germline CDR1 and CDR2 sequences are PRHDT and FYEKMQ (reference sequence). This CDR3 spans 14 amino acids. Trimming stripped 2 bases from V and 1 base from J, with 8 bases between. The CDR3 loop reads CASSLLQGNTEAFF. Here the CDR3 DNA reads TGTGCCAGCAGCTTACTCCAGGGGAACACTGAAGCTTTCTTT.

This clone has only a few counts. The chain recombines TRBV7-2 with TRBJ2-3; tentatively, D is TRBD2 (5 bases). Germline values: CDR1 SGHTA, CDR2 FQGNSA. Trimming removed 5 bases at V and 1 base at J, with 13 bases between. The CDR3 consists of 15 residues. CDR3 nucleotide sequence: TGTGCCAGCAGCACCCGGCTAGCTGGCACAGATACGCAGTATTTT. Translated, it gives CASSTRLAGTDTQYF.

The V gene is TRBV9, the J gene TRBJ2-7, with D possibly TRBD1 on 5 matching bases. The CDR3 has 18 residues. Germline V gene data show CDR1 as SGDLS and CDR2 as YYNGEE. V lost 0 bases and J 2 bases, leaving 21 bases between the germline ends. The CDR3 sequence: CASSVAGQTAFTPYEQYF. In DNA, the CDR3 is TGTGCCAGCAGCGTAGCTGGCCAGACAGCTTTTACCCCCTACGAGCAGTACTTC.

The rearrangement uses TRBV29-1 and TRBJ1-4; D not certain. CDR1 and CDR2 from the germline V gene are SQVTM and ANQGSEA. V dropped 2 bases and J dropped 10 bases, with 8 bases sitting between them. The CDR3 loop spans 11 amino acids. The CDR3 coding sequence is TGCAGCGTTGAAATTCCGGGAAAACTGTTTTTT. Amino acids: CSVEIPGKLFF.

This rearrangement joins TRBV5-6 to TRBJ1-4, with D hard to call. Germline CDR1 is SGHDT and CDR2 is YYEEEE. V was shortened by 4 bases and J by 3 bases, with 16 bases between the two germline ends. CDR3 length: 16 residues. The CDR3 DNA is TGTGCCAGCAGCCCAGCGAGGTTCGGGTCTAATGAAAAACTGTTTTTT. Protein: CASSPARFGSNEKLFF.

The chain is built from TRBV29-1 and TRBJ2-1; D gene uncertain. CDR3 size: 14 residues. Germline CDR1 reads SQVTM; CDR2 reads ANQGSEA. Trimming removed 6 bases from V and 4 bases from J, with 16 bases in between. Written as DNA, the CDR3 is TGCAGCGTCGGCGCTAGAACGGGTTACAATGAGCAGTTCTTC. This encodes CSVGARTGYNEQFF.

This clone occurred a few times. This chain connects TRBV30 to TRBJ2-1; unclear D gene. CDR3 length: 13 residues. V lost 0 bases, J lost 10 bases, and 13 bases lay in between. Looked up from germline, CDR1 is GTSNPN and CDR2 is SVGIG (reference sequence). In DNA form, the CDR3 reads TGTGCCTGGAGTGTGCTTAGGGCACAGGAGCAGTTCTTC. Its protein is CAWSVLRAQEQFF.

The chain recombines TRBV5-1 with TRBJ2-7; D gene unclear. V shed 4 bases and J shed 5 bases, with 13 bases lying between them. The CDR3 has 13 amino acids. Germline CDR1 reads SGHRS; CDR2 reads YFSETQ. In DNA form, the CDR3 reads TGCGCCAGCAGCGTCTCCCCGGAGAACGAGCAGTACTTC. Its protein product is CASSVSPENEQYF.

The chain carries TRBV25-1 and TRBJ1-6; the D is unclear. The CDR3 is made up of 15 amino acids. CDR1 is MGHDK and CDR2 is SYGVNS in the germline V gene. The germline V and J ends were trimmed by 1 base and 4 bases, with 8 bases remaining between them. The CDR3, as DNA: TGTGCCAGCAGTGAATTGGAGGGTTATAATTCACCCCTCCACTTT. The encoded protein is CASSELEGYNSPLHF.

The CDR3 is CASSARLAGGTDTQYF. The CDR3 nucleotides read TGTGCCAGCAGCGCCCGACTAGCGGGAGGCACAGATACGCAGTATTTT. The chain joins TRBV7-2 to TRBJ2-3, with 12 bases that match TRBD2. The germline gives CDR1 SGHTA, CDR2 FQGNSA. The length of the CDR3 is 16 residues. V shed 5 bases and J 1 base; nucleotides not matched to a gene: 4.

V is TRBV9 and J is TRBJ2-3; D call uncertain. Germline V gene data show CDR1 as SGDLS and CDR2 as YYNGEE. V lost 0 bases to trimming and J lost 4 bases, with 15 bases between them. The CDR3 is 16 amino acids. Here the CDR3 DNA reads TGTGCCAGCAGCGTAGAAATGGGAACCGGGTCAGATACGCAGTATTTT. This sequence encodes CASSVEMGTGSDTQYF.